The 14 T cell receptor beta chains given below trace back to one sample, sequenced in a study of cytomegalovirus exposure and HLA in healthy donors. Clones were read by immunoSEQ multiplex PCR, and TCRdb kept only the in-frame ones, dropping some. Of fewer than 120,000 clones in the sample, roughly 87% were seen once. The sample consisted of PBMCs. The source is a woman between 18 and 29 years old in good health and CMV-seronegative.

The gene calls are TRBV7-2 and TRBJ1-2; 7 nucleotides line up with TRBD1. With 1 base clipped from V and 6 bases from J, the junction kept 8 bases outside the gene matches. The CDR3 is 15 amino acids. Germline CDR1 and CDR2: SGHTA and FQGNSA. The CDR3 loop reads CASSLVGQERNGYTF. In nucleotides, the CDR3 is TGTGCCAGCAGCTTAGTTGGACAGGAACGGAATGGCTACACCTTC.

This chain links TRBV14 with TRBJ2-5; D is unresolved. Germline CDR1 is SGHDN and CDR2 is FVKESK. This CDR3 region has 15 residues. V lost 1 base and J lost 5, with 14 bases in between. DNA for the CDR3: TGTGCCAGCAGCCAAGTAGGCAGGCCCCACGAGACCCAGTACTTC. As protein: CASSQVGRPHETQYF.

This chain joins TRBV11-3 and TRBJ2-1, with D maybe TRBD1 (6 bases). Per germline, CDR1 SGHNT and CDR2 YENEEA. This CDR3 has 14 amino acids. V lost 1 base to trimming and J lost 9 bases, with 13 bases between them. The DNA for the CDR3 is TGTGCCAGCAGCTTAGGACGGACAGAATCTGAGCAGTTCTTC. It is translated as CASSLGRTESEQFF.

The chain joins TRBV6-1 to TRBJ1-3; D gene uncertain. From germline, CDR1 is MNHNS and CDR2 SASEGT. The CDR3 length is 13 residues. Trimming stripped 11 bases from V and 8 bases from J, with 19 bases between. The CDR3 DNA sequence: TGTGCCGGCCGACGTGCGGGGTTGGACACCATATATTTT. Protein product: CAGRRAGLDTIYF.

V gene TRBV28 combines with J gene TRBJ1-2, with D perhaps TRBD1 (6 bases). The CDR3 has 16 amino acids. With 5 bases removed from V and 3 bases from J, the gap between germline ends came to 19 bases. Germline V gene data show CDR1 as MDHEN and CDR2 as SYDVKM. CDR3 in amino acids: CASSPSRGRSYYGYTF. Written as DNA, the CDR3 is TGTGCCAGCAGTCCGTCAAGGGGGAGATCATACTATGGCTACACCTTC.

This clone was seen only once. This chain links TRBV7-2 with TRBJ2-7, with 7 bases identical to TRBD2. Germline V gene data show CDR1 as SGHTA and CDR2 as FQGNSA. This CDR3 has 13 residues. V trimming: 3 bases; J trimming: 3 bases; junction bases outside the gene matches: 2. The CDR3 region has the DNA TGTGCCAGCAGCTTCGGGGGGAGCTACGAGCAGTACTTC. The encoded protein is CASSFGGSYEQYF.

This chain uses TRBV2 with TRBJ2-2; the D is unclear. V was cut by 3 bases and J by 5 bases, with 4 bases left in between. This CDR3 contains 12 residues. Germline V CDR1 and CDR2: SNHLY, FYNNEI. This CDR3 is CASSDLTGELFF. The CDR3 DNA follows: TGTGCCAGCAGTGACCTAACCGGGGAGCTGTTTTTT. Based on the CDR3 plus reference TRBV2 and TRBJ2-2, the full variable domain is EPEVTQTPSHQVTQMGQEVILRCVPISNHLYFYWYRQILGQKVEFLVSFYNNEISEKSEIFDDQFSVERPDGSNFTLKIRSTKLEDSAMYFCASSDLTGELFFGEGSRLTVL.

This clone was seen a single time. V and J are TRBV19 and TRBJ2-2, with a weak D call TRBD2 (5 bases). From germline, CDR1 is LNHDA and CDR2 SQIVND (reference sequence). This CDR3 region has 13 residues. The V end lost 5 bases, the J end lost 13 bases, and 17 bases lay between the germline ends. CDR3 in amino acids: CASSPRGPFVLFF. CDR3 nucleotides: TGTGCCAGTAGTCCCCGCGGGCCTTTCGTGCTGTTTTTT.

This clone was seen only a few times. The gene calls are TRBV5-1 and TRBJ1-1; 8 positions match TRBD1. The CDR3 has 15 amino acids. The germline V gene has CDR1 SGHRS and CDR2 YFSETQ. V lost 4 bases, J lost 4 bases, and 9 bases stayed unmatched. The CDR3 region is CASSDSQGEGTEAFF. The CDR3, as DNA: TGCGCCAGCAGCGATTCACAGGGGGAAGGCACTGAAGCTTTCTTT.

This clone was observed a single time. The chain recombines TRBV7-2 with TRBJ2-3; D is possibly TRBD2 (6 bases). The CDR3 totals 13 residues. Germline V lookup: CDR1 SGHTA, CDR2 FQGNSA. With 7 bases removed from V and 1 base from J, the gap between germline ends came to 9 bases. CDR3 bases: TGTGCCAGCACGGGGGAGCGCACAGATACGCAGTATTTT. It is translated as CASTGERTDTQYF.

This clone showed up just a few times. This rearrangement joins TRBV6-5 to TRBJ1-2, with 11 bases fitting TRBD1. This CDR3 is 13 amino acids long. V lost 5 bases, J lost 9 bases, and 5 bases stayed unmatched. In germline, CDR1 is MNHEY, CDR2 SVGAGI. The CDR3, as DNA: TGTGCCAGCAGTCGGGGACAGGGGGTAAGCTACACCTTC. Its protein is CASSRGQGVSYTF.

This clone was seen a few times. The chain has TRBV21-1 and TRBJ2-5; the D segment call TRBD2 is taken from the table without a DNA check. TRBV21-1 is reported as a pseudogene. The CDR3 is 14 residues long. The DNA for the CDR3 is TGTGCCAGCAGCGAAGGGGAGGGCCAAGAGACCCAGTACTTC. Translation gives CASSEGEGQETQYF.

In DNA form, the CDR3 reads TGTGCCAGCAGTTTCGACAGGATGGCAGATACGCAGTATTTT. It encodes CASSFDRMADTQYF. This chain joins TRBV27 and TRBJ2-3; possible D gene TRBD1, 6 bases. Trimming shortened V by 3 bases and J by 4 bases, and 11 bases separated the two germline ends. CDR3 length: 14 amino acids. The germline V gene has CDR1 MNHEY and CDR2 SMNVEV (reference sequence).

This chain joins TRBV19 and TRBJ1-5, with 8 bases identical to TRBD1. The ends lost 3 bases at V and 4 bases at J; junction bases unmatched: 2. Germline loops: CDR1 LNHDA, CDR2 SQIVND (reference sequence). The length of the CDR3 is 14 residues. CDR3 bases: TGTGCCAGTAGTATGGGGACAGGAAATCAGCCCCAGCATTTT. It is translated as CASSMGTGNQPQHF. Drawing the rest from reference TRBV19 and TRBJ1-5, the complete variable domain is DGGITQSPKYLFRKEGQNVTLSCEQNLNHDAMYWYRQDPGQGLRLIYYSQIVNDFQKGDIAEGYSVSREKKESFPLTVTSAQKNPTAFYLCASSMGTGNQPQHFGDGTRLSIL.